This TCR beta chain is drawn from a study of blood T cell repertoires in COVID-19. Profiling relied on immunoSEQ multiplex PCR, and the TCRdb table lists in-frame clones only, not all of them. The table shows around 290,000 clones, with 90% occurring only once. Participant reports of clinical history set cohort assignment. V was pared by 5 bases and J by 3 bases, with 12 bases between. Germline CDR1 is MNHEY and CDR2 is SMNVEV (reference sequence). The CDR3 has 14 amino acids. This clone was found a few times. The receptor was derived from a young woman who had recovered from COVID-19. Sequenced: PBMCs or T cells enriched from blood (not recorded which). J is TRBJ2-3 and V is TRBV27, with a weak D call TRBD2 (6 bases). The CDR3 coding sequence is TGTGCCAGCAGTCCCCTGGGGGGAACAGATACGCAGTATTTT. Protein: CASSPLGGTDTQYF.